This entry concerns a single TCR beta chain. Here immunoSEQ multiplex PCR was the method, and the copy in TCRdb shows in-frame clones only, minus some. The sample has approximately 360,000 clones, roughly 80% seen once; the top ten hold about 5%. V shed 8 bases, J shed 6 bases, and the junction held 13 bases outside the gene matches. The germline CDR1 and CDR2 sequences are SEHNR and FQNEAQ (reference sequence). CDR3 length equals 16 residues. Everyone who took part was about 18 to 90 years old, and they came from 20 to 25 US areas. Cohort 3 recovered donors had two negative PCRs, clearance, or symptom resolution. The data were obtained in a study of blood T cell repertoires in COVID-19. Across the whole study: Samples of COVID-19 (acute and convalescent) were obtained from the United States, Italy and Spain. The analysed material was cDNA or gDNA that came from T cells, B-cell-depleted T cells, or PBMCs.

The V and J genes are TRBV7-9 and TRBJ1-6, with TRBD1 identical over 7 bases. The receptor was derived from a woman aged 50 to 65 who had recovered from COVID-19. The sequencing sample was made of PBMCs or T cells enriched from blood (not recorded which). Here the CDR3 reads CASQGVNPTTNSPLHF. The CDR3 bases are TGTGCCAGCCAGGGGGTGAACCCGACGACTAATTCACCCCTCCACTTT.